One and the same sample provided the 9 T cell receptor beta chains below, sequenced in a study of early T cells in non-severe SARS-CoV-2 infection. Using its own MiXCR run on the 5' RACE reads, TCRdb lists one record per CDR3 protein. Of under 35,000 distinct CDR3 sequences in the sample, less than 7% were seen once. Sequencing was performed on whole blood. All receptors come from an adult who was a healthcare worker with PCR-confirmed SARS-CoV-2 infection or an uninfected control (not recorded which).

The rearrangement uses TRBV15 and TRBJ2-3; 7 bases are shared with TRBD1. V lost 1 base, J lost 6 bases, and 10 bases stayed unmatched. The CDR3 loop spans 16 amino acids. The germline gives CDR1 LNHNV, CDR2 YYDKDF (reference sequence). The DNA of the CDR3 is TGTGCCACCAGCAGAGGCCCCGGGACAGATATGGATACGCAGTATTTT. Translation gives CATSRGPGTDMDTQYF.

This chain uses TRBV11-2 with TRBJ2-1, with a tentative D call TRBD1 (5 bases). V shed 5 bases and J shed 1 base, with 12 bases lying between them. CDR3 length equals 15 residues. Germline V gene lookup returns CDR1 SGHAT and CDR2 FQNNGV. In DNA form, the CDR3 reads TGTGCCAGCAGCCAGGGCAGGTGGTCCTACAATGAGCAGTTCTTC. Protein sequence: CASSQGRWSYNEQFF.

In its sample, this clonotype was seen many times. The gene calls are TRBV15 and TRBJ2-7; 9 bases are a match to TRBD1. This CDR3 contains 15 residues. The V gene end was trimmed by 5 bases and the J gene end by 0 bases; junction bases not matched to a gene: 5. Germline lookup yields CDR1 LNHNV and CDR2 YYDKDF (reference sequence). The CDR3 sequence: CATSYGTGLSYEQYF. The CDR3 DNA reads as TGTGCCACCAGCTATGGGACAGGGCTCTCCTACGAGCAGTACTTC.

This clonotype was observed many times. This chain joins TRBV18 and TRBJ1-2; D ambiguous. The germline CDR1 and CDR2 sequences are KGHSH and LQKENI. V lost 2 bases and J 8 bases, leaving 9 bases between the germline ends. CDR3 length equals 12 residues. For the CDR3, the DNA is TGTGCCAGCTCACCATCTGGGAAAGGCTACACCTTC. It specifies CASSPSGKGYTF.

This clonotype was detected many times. This CDR3 is CASSPWASGVSYNEQFF. As DNA, the CDR3 is TGTGCCAGCAGCCCATGGGCTAGCGGAGTCTCCTACAATGAGCAGTTCTTC. The genes are TRBV11-3 and TRBJ2-1; 7 bases are shared with TRBD2. J gave up 0 bases and V 5 bases, and 10 bases lay outside the gene matches. The CDR3 is 17 amino acids. The germline V gene encodes CDR1 SGHNT and CDR2 YENEEA.

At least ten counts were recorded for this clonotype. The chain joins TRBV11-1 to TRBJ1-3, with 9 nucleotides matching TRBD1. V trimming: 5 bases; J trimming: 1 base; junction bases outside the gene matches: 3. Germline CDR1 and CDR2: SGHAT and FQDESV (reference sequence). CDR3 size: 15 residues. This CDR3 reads CASSVQGASGNTIYF. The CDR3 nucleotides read TGTGCCAGCAGCGTACAGGGGGCTTCTGGAAACACCATATATTTT.

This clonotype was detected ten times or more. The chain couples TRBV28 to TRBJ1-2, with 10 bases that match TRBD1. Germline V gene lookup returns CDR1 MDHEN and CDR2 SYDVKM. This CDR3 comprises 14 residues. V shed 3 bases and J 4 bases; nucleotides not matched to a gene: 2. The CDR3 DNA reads TGTGCCAGCAGTTTGGGGGACAGGGGCTATGGCTACACCTTC. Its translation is CASSLGDRGYGYTF.

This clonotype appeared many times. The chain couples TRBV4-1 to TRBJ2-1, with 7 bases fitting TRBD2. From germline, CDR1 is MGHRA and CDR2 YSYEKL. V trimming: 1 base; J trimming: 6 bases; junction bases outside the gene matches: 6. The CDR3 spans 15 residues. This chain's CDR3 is CASSQGALATNEQFF. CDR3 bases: TGCGCCAGCAGCCAAGGAGCACTAGCGACCAATGAGCAGTTCTTC.

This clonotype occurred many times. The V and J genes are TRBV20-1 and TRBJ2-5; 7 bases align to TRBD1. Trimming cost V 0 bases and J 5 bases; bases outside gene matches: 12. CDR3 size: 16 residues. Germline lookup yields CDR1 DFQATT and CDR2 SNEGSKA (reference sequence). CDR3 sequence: CSARDSARGIGETQYF. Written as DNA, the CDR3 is TGCAGTGCTAGAGATTCAGCCAGGGGGATAGGGGAGACCCAGTACTTC.